The present T cell receptor (beta chain) was sequenced within a study of T-cell reconstitution after alpha-beta-depleted transplantation in children. This clonotype was recorded at least ten times. The CDR3 is made up of 14 amino acids. The germline V gene has CDR1 SGHRS and CDR2 YFSETQ. V lost 0 bases and J 7 bases, leaving 14 bases between the germline ends. As it was prepared, the TCRbeta library received unique molecular identifiers. Each CDR3 protein is one row after TCRdb ran MiXCR on the PCR reads. The repertoire has roughly 100,000 distinct CDR3 sequences, 8% to 9% of them found once; the top ten carry approximately 7.2%.

Material: PBMCs from the stem cell graft donor, obtained from the stem cell graft. This receptor was identified in a human donor who donated a stem cell graft to a child with congenital amegakaryocytic thrombocytopenia. The rearrangement joins TRBV5-1 to TRBJ2-7; tentative D call: TRBD2 (5 bases). The CDR3 nucleotides read TGCGCCAGCAGCTTGGGAGGACTGCTTCAGGAGCAGTACTTC. Its translation is CASSLGGLLQEQYF.